This T cell receptor (beta chain) was sequenced during a study of blood T cell repertoires in COVID-19. Authors' analysis steps: Researchers report that nucleated cell counts were estimated from reference gene primer amplification. Data came from immunoSEQ multiplex PCR; TCRdb stores just in-frame clones and leaves some out. The V and J calls and clone size come from that table; D and trimming were worked out from the DNA. The sample has some 370,000 clones; around 87% are singletons. The CDR3 consists of 15 residues. The germline V gene has CDR1 MDHEN and CDR2 SYDVKM. V shed 6 bases and J 0 bases; nucleotides not matched to a gene: 4.

The receptor was derived from a woman in her 30s with COVID-19, enrolled during active disease. V usage is TRBV28 and J usage is TRBJ2-3, with 9 bases that match TRBD1. What was sequenced was peripheral blood. CDR3 loop: CASSRTGASTDTQYF. DNA of the CDR3: TGTGCCAGCAGCCGGACAGGGGCTAGCACAGATACGCAGTATTTT.